This entry lists 21 T cell receptor beta chains sequenced from one sample in a study of T cell clones after liver transplantation. Repertoires were generated with immunoSEQ multiplex PCR, while TCRdb's copy carries only in-frame clones and drops some. The sample holds about 74,000 clones, roughly 80% seen once. This specimen consisted of CD4+ T cells from blood, obtained before liver transplant. The receptors stem from a human donor who received a liver transplant.

This chain joins TRBV28 and TRBJ1-5; TRBD1 matches at 8 bases. Germline CDR1 reads MDHEN; CDR2 reads SYDVKM. The CDR3 is made up of 13 amino acids. With 7 bases clipped from V and 7 bases from J, the junction kept 6 bases outside the gene matches. CDR3 nucleotide sequence: TGTGCCAGCAACCCCCACAGGGGGCAGCCCCAGCATTTT. Amino acid sequence: CASNPHRGQPQHF.

The CDR3 nucleotides are TGTGCCAGCAGCTTAGCGGGGTACCCCACAGATACGCAGTATTTT. The encoded protein is CASSLAGYPTDTQYF. The chain has TRBV5-4 and TRBJ2-3, with 7 bases that match TRBD2. Germline V gene sequence: CDR1 SGHNT, CDR2 YYREEE (reference sequence). The CDR3 extends over 15 amino acids. J lost 2 bases, V lost 2 bases, and 5 bases had no gene match.

This clone was detected only once. J is TRBJ1-1 and V is TRBV7-2, with D uncertain. The V gene lost 1 base and the J gene lost 1 base, with 13 bases spanning the gap. Germline V CDR1 and CDR2: SGHTA, FQGNSA. The CDR3 spans 16 residues. The CDR3 region is CASSLVGTRPNTEAFF. The DNA of the CDR3 is TGTGCCAGCAGCTTAGTCGGAACGCGTCCGAACACTGAAGCTTTCTTT.

V and J are TRBV7-9 and TRBJ2-2; the match to TRBD2 covers 10 bases. CDR1 is SEHNR, CDR2 FQNEAQ, per germline (reference sequence). The CDR3 consists of 15 residues. V lost 5 bases to trimming and J lost 3 bases; unmatched junction nucleotides: 3. CDR3 coding DNA: TGTGCCAGCAGCCGGACTAGCGGCTACACCGGGGAGCTGTTTTTT. It specifies CASSRTSGYTGELFF. Full variable domain (missing parts from reference TRBV7-9 and TRBJ2-2): DTGVSQNPRHKITKRGQNVTFRCDPISEHNRLYWYRQTLGQGPEFLTYFQNEAQLEKSRLLSDRFSAERPKGSFSTLEIQRTEQGDSAMYLCASSRTSGYTGELFFGEGSRLTVL.

CDR3 loop: CASSRRGTGAFGEQFF. Here the CDR3 DNA reads TGTGCCAGCAGTCGTCGCGGGACAGGGGCTTTTGGTGAGCAGTTCTTC. The genes are TRBV28 and TRBJ2-1; 10 bases agree with TRBD1. The CDR3 length is 16 residues. V was clipped by 5 bases and J by 9 bases; unmatched bases: 13. Germline lookup yields CDR1 MDHEN and CDR2 SYDVKM.

The rearrangement links TRBV4-1 to TRBJ1-5; D ambiguous. The V end was cut by 0 bases, the J end by 5 bases, with 11 bases between. This CDR3 region has 15 residues. Germline loops: CDR1 MGHRA, CDR2 YSYEKL. CDR3 sequence (DNA): TGCGCCAGCAGCCAAGATGGATGGTTGGATCAGCCCCAGCATTTT. This encodes CASSQDGWLDQPQHF.

Concerning this clone itself: At one of its ends the junction is not consistent with the germline gene, which may arise from a read error. The chain joins TRBV6-5 to TRBJ2-1, with a weak D call TRBD1 (6 bases). Germline CDR1 MNHEY, CDR2 SVGAGI. This CDR3 is built from 15 residues. The CDR3 region is CASSSTGFSNNEQFF. CDR3 nucleotides: TGTGCCAGCAGCTCCACAGGGTTCTCCAACAATGAGCAGTTCTTC.

This chain connects TRBV6-5 to TRBJ1-1; D remains unclear. Looked up from germline, CDR1 is MNHEY and CDR2 is SVGAGI. V shed 2 bases and J shed 1 base, with 8 bases lying between them. The CDR3 is 14 residues long. The CDR3, as DNA: TGTGCCAGCAGTTACGCAGGATCGAACACTGAAGCTTTCTTT. This gives the protein CASSYAGSNTEAFF.

The chain employs TRBV2 and TRBJ2-7; 11 nucleotides match TRBD2. This CDR3 is 15 amino acids long. Germline lookup yields CDR1 SNHLY and CDR2 FYNNEI. With V trimmed by 8 bases and J by 3 bases, 9 bases remained unmatched. CDR3 residues: CASLNSGRAIYEQYF. Written as DNA, the CDR3 is TGTGCCAGCCTCAATAGCGGGAGGGCAATCTACGAGCAGTACTTC.

This clone was detected a few times. V usage is TRBV5-1 and J usage is TRBJ2-7; D may be TRBD2 (6 bases). The germline gives CDR1 SGHRS, CDR2 YFSETQ. The CDR3 has 13 residues. The ends were cut back, 1 base at V and 7 bases at J, with 12 bases in the middle. The CDR3 DNA reads as TGCGCCAGCAGCTTGTATCGGGGAGGAGAGCAGTACTTC. Amino acid sequence: CASSLYRGGEQYF. The full variable domain, in which reference TRBV5-1 and TRBJ2-7 provide the parts outside the CDR3, is KAGVTQTPRYLIKTRGQQVTLSCSPISGHRSVSWYQQTPGQGLQFLFEYFSETQRNKGNFPGRFSGRQFSNSRSEMNVSTLELGDSALYLCASSLYRGGEQYFGPGTRLTVT.

This rearrangement joins TRBV11-2 to TRBJ2-3, with TRBD2 matching 13 bases. Losses at the gene ends were 6 bases for V and 0 bases for J; bases not matched to a gene: 9. CDR1 and CDR2 from the germline V gene are SGHAT and FQNNGV. The CDR3 consists of 18 residues. The CDR3 region has the DNA TGTGCCAGCAGTACGAAAGGGACTAGCGGGACTAGCACAGATACGCAGTATTTT. Protein sequence: CASSTKGTSGTSTDTQYF.

The V call is TRBV28, the J call TRBJ2-5, with 11 bases matching TRBD2. J was trimmed by 7 bases and V by 5 bases; bases with no gene match: 6. The length of the CDR3 is 14 residues. Germline CDR1 MDHEN, CDR2 SYDVKM. The CDR3 nucleotides read TGTGCCAGCAGTCTAGCGGGGGGTAGTCGGACCCAGTACTTC. Amino acids: CASSLAGGSRTQYF.

The gene calls are TRBV4-1 and TRBJ1-2; tentative D call: TRBD1 (6 bases). The CDR3 spans 17 residues. V lost 8 bases, J lost 7 bases, and 29 bases lay in between. From germline, CDR1 is MGHRA and CDR2 YSYEKL. The CDR3 sequence: CASARMELGGRRSGYTF. The CDR3 nucleotides are TGCGCCAGCGCCAGGATGGAACTCGGGGGCCGGCGGAGTGGCTACACCTTC.

The gene calls are TRBV30 and TRBJ1-3; no firm D call. The CDR3 is made up of 13 amino acids. CDR1 is GTSNPN, CDR2 SVGIG, per germline (reference sequence). Trimming took 3 bases from V and 4 from J, leaving 10 bases between them. The CDR3 spells CAWRSAGGNTIYF. CDR3 DNA: TGTGCCTGGAGATCCGCGGGGGGAAACACCATATATTTT.

This clone was observed a single time. This rearrangement joins TRBV7-2 to TRBJ2-7, with TRBD1 identical over 11 bases. The CDR3 extends over 15 amino acids. Germline CDR1 and CDR2: SGHTA and FQGNSA. V lost 5 bases to trimming and J lost 3 bases; unmatched junction nucleotides: 6. The CDR3 reads CASSLTGTGGYEQYF. CDR3 nucleotide sequence: TGTGCCAGCAGCCTAACCGGGACAGGGGGCTACGAGCAGTACTTC.

The chain uses TRBV28 and TRBJ1-5, with 7 bases that match TRBD1. Germline CDR1 is MDHEN and CDR2 is SYDVKM. The trim removed 3 bases at V and 3 bases at J, leaving 5 bases unmatched. This CDR3 spans 15 amino acids. The CDR3 DNA is TGTGCCAGCAGTTTGCCGACAGGGTACAATCAGCCCCAGCATTTT. Translating it yields CASSLPTGYNQPQHF. Supplemented by reference TRBV28 and TRBJ1-5, the full variable domain reads DVKVTQSSRYLVKRTGEKVFLECVQDMDHENMFWYRQDPGLGLRLIYFSYDVKMKEKGDIPEGYSVSREKKERFSLILESASTNQTSMYLCASSLPTGYNQPQHFGDGTRLSIL.

V is TRBV4-3 and J is TRBJ1-2; D ambiguous. Germline V CDR1 and CDR2: LGHNA, YSLEER. The CDR3 loop spans 14 amino acids. V was pared by 0 bases and J by 4 bases, with 9 bases between. The CDR3 sequence: CASSQDLAGYGYTF. In nucleotides, the CDR3 is TGCGCCAGCAGCCAAGATCTAGCAGGCTATGGCTACACCTTC.

The chain carries TRBV5-1 and TRBJ2-1, with no clear D. The CDR3 extends over 15 amino acids. The germline V gene encodes CDR1 SGHRS and CDR2 YFSETQ. V lost 0 bases and J lost 6, with 13 bases in between. The CDR3: CASSLGSFDFNEQFF. The CDR3 DNA reads as TGCGCCAGCAGCTTGGGTAGCTTCGACTTCAATGAGCAGTTCTTC.

With regard to this clone: Other DNA sequences from this sample encode an identical CDR3 as well. The chain combines TRBV12-5 with TRBJ1-3; D unresolved. Trimming stripped 1 base from V and 0 bases from J, with 4 bases between. This CDR3 comprises 14 residues. CDR1 LGHNT and CDR2 FRNRAP come from the germline V gene. CDR3 DNA sequence: TGTGCTAGTGGTTTGGGCGGCTCTGGAAACACCATATATTTT. It yields the protein CASGLGGSGNTIYF.

The genes are TRBV7-9 and TRBJ2-1; TRBD2 aligns across 11 bases. V was pared by 6 bases and J by 6 bases, with 10 bases of the junction left unmatched. This CDR3 spans 16 amino acids. In germline, CDR1 is SEHNR, CDR2 FQNEAQ (reference sequence). CDR3 nucleotide sequence: TGTGCCAGCAGTAGCGGGAGGGCCGAAGCAGGCAATGAGCAGTTCTTC. Its translation: CASSSGRAEAGNEQFF.

The chain joins TRBV7-2 to TRBJ1-2, with D possibly TRBD1 on 5 matching bases. Trimming pared 0 bases from V and 10 bases from J, leaving 15 bases between. Germline CDR1 SGHTA, CDR2 FQGNSA. CDR3 length: 14 amino acids. Written as DNA, the CDR3 is TGTGCCAGCAGCTTAGCGGGGCAGGGAATTGACTACACCTTC. It translates to CASSLAGQGIDYTF.